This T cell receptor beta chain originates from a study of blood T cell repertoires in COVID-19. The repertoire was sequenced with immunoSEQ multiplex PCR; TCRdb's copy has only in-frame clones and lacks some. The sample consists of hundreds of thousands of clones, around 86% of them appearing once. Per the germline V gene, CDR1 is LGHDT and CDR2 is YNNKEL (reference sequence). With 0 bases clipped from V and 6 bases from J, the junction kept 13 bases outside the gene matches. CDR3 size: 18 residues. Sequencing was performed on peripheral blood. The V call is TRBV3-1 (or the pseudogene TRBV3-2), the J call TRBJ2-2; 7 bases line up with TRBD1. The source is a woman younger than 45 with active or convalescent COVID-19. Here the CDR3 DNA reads TGTGCCAGCAGCCAAGATAGGTCTCAGGGGGTAAAGGCCGGGGAGCTGTTTTTT. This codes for CASSQDRSQGVKAGELFF.